This T cell receptor beta chain emerged from a study of cytomegalovirus exposure and HLA in healthy donors. About the study: The 120 or so validation repertoires were reported in a later analysis to have been generated on the same platform as the approximately 600 first-cohort repertoires.

The germline V gene has CDR1 SQVTM and CDR2 ANQGSEA. V was clipped by 0 bases and J by 2 bases, with 3 bases between them. CDR3 length: 12 residues. Produced via immunoSEQ multiplex PCR; TCRdb's table is partial and in-frame only. The sample carries 120,000 or so clones, roughly 90% recorded once. Material: PBMCs. The receptor was isolated from a woman between 18 and 30 years old in good health and CMV-seronegative. The genes are TRBV29-1 and TRBJ2-3, with no clear D. The CDR3 spells CSVEDLTDTQYF. The CDR3 region has the DNA TGCAGCGTTGAAGATCTCACAGATACGCAGTATTTT.